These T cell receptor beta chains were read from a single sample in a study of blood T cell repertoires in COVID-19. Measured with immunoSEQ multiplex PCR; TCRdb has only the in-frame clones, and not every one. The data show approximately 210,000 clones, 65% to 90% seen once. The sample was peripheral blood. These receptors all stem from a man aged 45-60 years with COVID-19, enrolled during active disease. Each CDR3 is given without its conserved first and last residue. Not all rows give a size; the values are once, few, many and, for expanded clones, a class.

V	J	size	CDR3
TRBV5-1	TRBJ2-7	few	ASSLGQGFYEQY
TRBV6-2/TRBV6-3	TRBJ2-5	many	ASSYPREGLAGGYQETQY
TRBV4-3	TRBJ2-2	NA	ASSQETPRGGRAGELF
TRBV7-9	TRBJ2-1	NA	ASSSSGRGYNEQF
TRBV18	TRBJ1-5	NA	ASSPIGGGDQPQH
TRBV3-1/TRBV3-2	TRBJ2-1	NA	ASSQDSGTSGGARF
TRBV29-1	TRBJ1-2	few	SVPQLQGDGYGYT
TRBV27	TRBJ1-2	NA	ASSLVGGVYGYT
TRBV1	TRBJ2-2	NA	TSSQAAGGANTGELF
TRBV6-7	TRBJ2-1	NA	ASIPGGEQF
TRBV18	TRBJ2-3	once	ASSAETDTQY
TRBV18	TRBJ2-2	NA	ASSPGHIGELF
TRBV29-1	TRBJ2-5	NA	SVVGDETQY
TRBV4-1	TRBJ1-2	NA	ASSQVREYGYT
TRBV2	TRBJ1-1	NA	ASSLTGGETEAF
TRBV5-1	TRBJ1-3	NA	ASSLSNSGNTIY